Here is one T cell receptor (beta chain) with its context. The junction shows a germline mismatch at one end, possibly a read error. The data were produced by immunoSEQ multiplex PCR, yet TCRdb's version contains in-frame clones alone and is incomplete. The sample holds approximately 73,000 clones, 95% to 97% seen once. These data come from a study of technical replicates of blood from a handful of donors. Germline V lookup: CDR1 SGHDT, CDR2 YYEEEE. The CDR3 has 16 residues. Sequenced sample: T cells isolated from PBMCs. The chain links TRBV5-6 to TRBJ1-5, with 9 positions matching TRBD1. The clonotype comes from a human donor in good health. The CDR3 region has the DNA TGTGCCAGCAGCTTATCCCCCGGACAGGGGAATCTGCCCCAGCATTTT. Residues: CASSLSPGQGNLPQHF.